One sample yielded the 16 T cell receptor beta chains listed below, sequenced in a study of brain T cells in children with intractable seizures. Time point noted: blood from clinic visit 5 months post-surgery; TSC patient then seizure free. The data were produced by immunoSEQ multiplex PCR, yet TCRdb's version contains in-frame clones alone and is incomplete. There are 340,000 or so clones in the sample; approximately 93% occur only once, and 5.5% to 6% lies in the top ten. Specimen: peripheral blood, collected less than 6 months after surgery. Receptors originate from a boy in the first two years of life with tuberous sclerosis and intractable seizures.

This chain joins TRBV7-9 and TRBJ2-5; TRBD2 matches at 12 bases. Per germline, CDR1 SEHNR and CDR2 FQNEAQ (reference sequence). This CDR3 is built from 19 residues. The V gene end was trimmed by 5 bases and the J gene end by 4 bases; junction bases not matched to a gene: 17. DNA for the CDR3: TGTGCCAGCAGCCCCCCAATATCAATTATGGGACTAGCGGGAGAGACCCAGTACTTC. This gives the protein CASSPPISIMGLAGETQYF. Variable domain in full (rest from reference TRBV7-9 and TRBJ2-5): DTGVSQNPRHKITKRGQNVTFRCDPISEHNRLYWYRQTLGQGPEFLTYFQNEAQLEKSRLLSDRFSAERPKGSFSTLEIQRTEQGDSAMYLCASSPPISIMGLAGETQYFGPGTRLLVL.

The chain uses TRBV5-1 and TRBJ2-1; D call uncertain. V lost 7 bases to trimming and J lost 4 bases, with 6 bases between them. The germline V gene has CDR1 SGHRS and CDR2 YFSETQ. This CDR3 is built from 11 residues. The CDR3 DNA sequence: TGCGCCAGCCGCGATTACAATGAGCAGTTCTTC. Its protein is CASRDYNEQFF.

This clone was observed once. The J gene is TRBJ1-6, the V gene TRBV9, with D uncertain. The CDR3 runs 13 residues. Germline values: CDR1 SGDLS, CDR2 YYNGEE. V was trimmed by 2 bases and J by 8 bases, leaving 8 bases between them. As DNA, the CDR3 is TGTGCCAGCAGCGTTGGGAGAGATTCACCCCTCCACTTT. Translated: CASSVGRDSPLHF.

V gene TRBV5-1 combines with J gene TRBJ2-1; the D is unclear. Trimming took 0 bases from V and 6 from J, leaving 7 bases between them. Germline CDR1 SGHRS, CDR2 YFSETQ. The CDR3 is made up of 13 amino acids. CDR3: CASSLGAANEQFF. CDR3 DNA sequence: TGCGCCAGCAGCTTGGGGGCGGCCAATGAGCAGTTCTTC.

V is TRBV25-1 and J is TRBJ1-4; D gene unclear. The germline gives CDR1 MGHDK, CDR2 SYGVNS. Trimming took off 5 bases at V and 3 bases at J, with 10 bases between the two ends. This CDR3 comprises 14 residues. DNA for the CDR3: TGTGCCAGCAGTCCAAGCGGGGCTAATGAAAAACTGTTTTTT. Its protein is CASSPSGANEKLFF.

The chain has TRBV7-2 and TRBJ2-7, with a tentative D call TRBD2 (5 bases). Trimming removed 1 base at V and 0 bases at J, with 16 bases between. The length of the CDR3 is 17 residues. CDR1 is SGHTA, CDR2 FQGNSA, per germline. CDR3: CASSLDAGRASSYEQYF. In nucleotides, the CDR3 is TGTGCCAGCAGCTTAGATGCGGGCAGAGCAAGCTCCTACGAGCAGTACTTC.

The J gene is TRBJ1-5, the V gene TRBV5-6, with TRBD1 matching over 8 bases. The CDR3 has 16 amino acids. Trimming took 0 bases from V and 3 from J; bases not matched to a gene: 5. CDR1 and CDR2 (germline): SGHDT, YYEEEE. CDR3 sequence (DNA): TGTGCCAGCAGCTTGGCCAGGGGGCGGCCCAATCAGCCCCAGCATTTT. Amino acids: CASSLARGRPNQPQHF.

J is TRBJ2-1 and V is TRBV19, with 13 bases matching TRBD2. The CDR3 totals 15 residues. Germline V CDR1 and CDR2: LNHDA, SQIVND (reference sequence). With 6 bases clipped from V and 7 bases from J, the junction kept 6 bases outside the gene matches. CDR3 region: CASSPGLAGNNEQFF. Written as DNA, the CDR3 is TGTGCCAGTAGCCCGGGACTAGCGGGAAATAATGAGCAGTTCTTC.

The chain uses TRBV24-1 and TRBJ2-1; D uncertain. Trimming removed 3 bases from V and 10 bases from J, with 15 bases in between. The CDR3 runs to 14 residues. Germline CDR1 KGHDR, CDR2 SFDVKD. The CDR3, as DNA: TGTGCCACCAGTGATCCGTCTTTGGGATACGAGCAGTTCTTC. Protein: CATSDPSLGYEQFF.

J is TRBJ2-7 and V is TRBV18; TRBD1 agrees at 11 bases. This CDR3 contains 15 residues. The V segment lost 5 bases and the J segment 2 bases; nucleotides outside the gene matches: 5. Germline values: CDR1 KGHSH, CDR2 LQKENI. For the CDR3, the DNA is TGTGCCAGCTCAAGAGGGGGACAGGGGGCCTACGAGCAGTACTTC. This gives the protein CASSRGGQGAYEQYF.

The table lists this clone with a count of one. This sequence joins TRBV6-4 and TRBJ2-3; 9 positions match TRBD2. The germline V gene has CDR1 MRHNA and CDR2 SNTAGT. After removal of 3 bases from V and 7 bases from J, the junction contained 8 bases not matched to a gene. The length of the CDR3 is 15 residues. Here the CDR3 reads CASSELAGGPYTQYF. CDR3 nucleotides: TGTGCCAGCAGTGAACTGGCGGGGGGGCCATATACGCAGTATTTT.

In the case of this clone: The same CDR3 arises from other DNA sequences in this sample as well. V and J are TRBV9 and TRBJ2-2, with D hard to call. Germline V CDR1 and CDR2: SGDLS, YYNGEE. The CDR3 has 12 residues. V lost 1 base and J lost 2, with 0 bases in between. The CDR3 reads CASSVNTGELFF. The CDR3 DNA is TGTGCCAGCAGCGTAAACACCGGGGAGCTGTTTTTT.

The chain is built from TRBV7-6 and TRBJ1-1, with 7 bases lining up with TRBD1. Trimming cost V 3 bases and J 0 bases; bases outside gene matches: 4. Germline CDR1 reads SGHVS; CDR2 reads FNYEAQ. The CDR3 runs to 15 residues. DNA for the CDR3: TGTGCCAGCAGCTTGGGGGGGACAGTGAACACTGAAGCTTTCTTT. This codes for CASSLGGTVNTEAFF.

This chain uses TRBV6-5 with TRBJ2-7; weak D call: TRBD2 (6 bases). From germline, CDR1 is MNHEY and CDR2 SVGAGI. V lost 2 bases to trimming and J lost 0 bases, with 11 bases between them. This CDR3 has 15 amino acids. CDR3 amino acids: CASSYGRSISYEQYF. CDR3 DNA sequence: TGTGCCAGCAGTTACGGGAGGTCAATCTCCTACGAGCAGTACTTC.

CDR3: CASREGQEVNTEAFF. The CDR3 coding sequence is TGTGCCAGTAGAGAGGGACAGGAGGTGAACACTGAAGCTTTCTTT. The chain links TRBV19 to TRBJ1-1; 8 bases agree with TRBD1. The CDR3 has 15 residues. V trimming: 6 bases; J trimming: 0 bases; junction bases outside the gene matches: 6. Germline CDR1 LNHDA, CDR2 SQIVND (reference sequence).

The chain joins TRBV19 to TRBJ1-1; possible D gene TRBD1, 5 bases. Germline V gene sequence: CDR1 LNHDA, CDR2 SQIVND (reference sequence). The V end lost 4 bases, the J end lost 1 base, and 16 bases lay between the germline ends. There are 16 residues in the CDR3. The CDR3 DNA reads TGTGCCAGTAGTAGTCCAGGGATATTAGAGAACACTGAAGCTTTCTTT. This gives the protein CASSSPGILENTEAFF.